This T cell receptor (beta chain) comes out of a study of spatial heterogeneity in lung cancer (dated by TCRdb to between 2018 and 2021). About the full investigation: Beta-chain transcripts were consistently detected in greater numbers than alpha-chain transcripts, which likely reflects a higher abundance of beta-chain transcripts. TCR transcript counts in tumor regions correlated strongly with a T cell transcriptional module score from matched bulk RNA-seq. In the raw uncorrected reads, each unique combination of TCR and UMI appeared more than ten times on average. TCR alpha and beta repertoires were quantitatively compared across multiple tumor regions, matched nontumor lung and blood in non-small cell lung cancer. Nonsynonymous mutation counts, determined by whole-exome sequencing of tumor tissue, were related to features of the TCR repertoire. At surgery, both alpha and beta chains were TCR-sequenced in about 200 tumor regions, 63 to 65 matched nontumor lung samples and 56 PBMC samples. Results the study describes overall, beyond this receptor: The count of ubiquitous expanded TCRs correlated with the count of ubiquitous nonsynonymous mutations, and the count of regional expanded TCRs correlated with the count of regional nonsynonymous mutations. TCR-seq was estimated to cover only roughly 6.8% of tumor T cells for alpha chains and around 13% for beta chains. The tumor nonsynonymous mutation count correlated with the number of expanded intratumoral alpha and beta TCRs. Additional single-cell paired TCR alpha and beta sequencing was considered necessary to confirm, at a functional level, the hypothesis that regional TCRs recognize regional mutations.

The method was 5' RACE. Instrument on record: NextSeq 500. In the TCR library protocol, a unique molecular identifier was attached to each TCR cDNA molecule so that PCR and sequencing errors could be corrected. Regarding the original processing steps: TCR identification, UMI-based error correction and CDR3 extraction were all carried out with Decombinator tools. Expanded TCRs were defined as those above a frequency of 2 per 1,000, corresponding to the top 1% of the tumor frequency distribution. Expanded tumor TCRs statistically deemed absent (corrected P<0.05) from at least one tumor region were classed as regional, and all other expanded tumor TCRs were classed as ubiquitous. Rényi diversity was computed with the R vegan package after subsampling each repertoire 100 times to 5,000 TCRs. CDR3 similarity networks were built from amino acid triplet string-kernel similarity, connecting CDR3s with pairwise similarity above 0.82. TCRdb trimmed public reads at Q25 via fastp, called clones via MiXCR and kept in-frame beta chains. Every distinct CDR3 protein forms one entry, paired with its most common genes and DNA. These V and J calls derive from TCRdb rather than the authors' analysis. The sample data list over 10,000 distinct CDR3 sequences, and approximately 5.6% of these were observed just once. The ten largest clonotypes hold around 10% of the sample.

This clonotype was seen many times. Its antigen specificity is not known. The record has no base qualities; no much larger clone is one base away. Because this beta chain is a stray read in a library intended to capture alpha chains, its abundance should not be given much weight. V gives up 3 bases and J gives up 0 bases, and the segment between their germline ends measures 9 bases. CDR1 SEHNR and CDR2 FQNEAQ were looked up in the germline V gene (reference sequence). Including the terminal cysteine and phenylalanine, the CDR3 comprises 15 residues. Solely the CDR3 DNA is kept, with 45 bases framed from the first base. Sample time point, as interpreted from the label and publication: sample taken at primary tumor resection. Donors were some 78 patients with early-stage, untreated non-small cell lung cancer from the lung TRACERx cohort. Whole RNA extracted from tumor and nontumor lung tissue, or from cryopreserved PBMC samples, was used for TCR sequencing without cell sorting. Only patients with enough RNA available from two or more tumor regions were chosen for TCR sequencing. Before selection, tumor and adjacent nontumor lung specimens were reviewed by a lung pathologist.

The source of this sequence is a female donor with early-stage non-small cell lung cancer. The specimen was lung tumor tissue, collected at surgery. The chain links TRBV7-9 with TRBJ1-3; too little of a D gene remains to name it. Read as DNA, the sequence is TGTGCCAGCAGCTTGTTGTTAAGCTCTGGAAACACCATATATTTT. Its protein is CASSLLLSSGNTIYF.